Listed here are 27 T cell receptor beta chains from one sample, sequenced in a study of blood T cell repertoires in COVID-19 (TCRdb year 2020). Library preparation used the immunoSEQ multiplex PCR assay. In TCRdb, the immuneACCESS table is reduced to in-frame sequences with V and J assigned. These tables do not hold every clone; where another copy was compared, an unresolved V gene accounts for under half, and the others remain unexplained. For this sample the table gives roughly 180,000 clones, of which about nine tenths were detected only once. In total, the top ten clones hold about 2.2% of the sample. Sequences were obtained from PBMCs or T cells enriched from blood (not recorded which). The receptors come from a woman between 25 and 40 years old who had recovered from COVID-19.

V and J are TRBV7-8 and TRBJ2-7; perhaps TRBD1 as D (5 bases). The CDR3 runs to 14 residues. The ends were cut back, 5 bases at V and 6 bases at J, with 17 bases in the middle. Per the germline V gene, CDR1 is SGHVS and CDR2 is FQNEAQ. In DNA form, the CDR3 reads TGTGCCAGCAGCATTATTCAGACCGACAGCGAGCAGTACTTC. This sequence encodes CASSIIQTDSEQYF.

V is TRBV18 and J is TRBJ2-3, with TRBD2 identical over 8 bases. CDR3 length: 16 amino acids. V shed 2 bases, J shed 6 bases, and the junction held 10 bases outside the gene matches. Germline lookup yields CDR1 KGHSH and CDR2 LQKENI. The CDR3 loop reads CASSPTSGGFGDTQYF. In DNA, the CDR3 is TGTGCCAGCTCACCAACTAGCGGAGGTTTCGGGGATACGCAGTATTTT.

The V call is TRBV3-1 (or the pseudogene TRBV3-2), the J call TRBJ2-5; TRBD2 matches at 8 bases. This CDR3 comprises 16 residues. Germline assignment: CDR1 LGHDT and CDR2 YNNKEL (reference sequence). V shed 0 bases, J shed 3 bases, and the junction held 6 bases outside the gene matches. This CDR3 is CASSQETAGGEETQYF. For the CDR3, the DNA is TGTGCCAGCAGCCAAGAAACGGCGGGGGGAGAAGAGACCCAGTACTTC.

The chain employs TRBV9 and TRBJ1-3; a possible D gene is TRBD1 (5 bases). The CDR3 contains 16 residues. CDR1 and CDR2 (germline): SGDLS, YYNGEE. Trimming cost V 3 bases and J 2 bases, with 15 bases left between them. The CDR3 sequence is CASSEGLGGAGNTIYF. CDR3 in DNA: TGTGCCAGCAGCGAGGGCCTGGGAGGGGCTGGAAACACCATATATTTT.

This chain's CDR3 is CASSRPRRPTSGKSGGYNEQFF. In nucleotides, the CDR3 is TGTGCCAGCAGCCGCCCCAGGCGTCCGACTAGCGGGAAGTCAGGTGGCTACAATGAGCAGTTCTTC. This sequence joins TRBV14 and TRBJ2-1; 11 positions match TRBD2. Germline CDR1 is SGHDN and CDR2 is FVKESK. V lost 4 bases, J lost 3 bases, and 23 bases stayed unmatched. The CDR3 length is 22 residues.

The chain has TRBV12-3 or TRBV12-4 and TRBJ2-7; possible D gene TRBD1, 6 bases. The CDR3 has 13 amino acids. Trimming removed 5 bases at V and 2 bases at J, with 10 bases between. The CDR3: CASSQGLTYEQYF. In DNA, the CDR3 is TGTGCCAGCAGTCAGGGGCTTACCTACGAGCAGTACTTC.

The chain combines TRBV4-2 with TRBJ1-5; D is ambiguous. The CDR3 loop spans 17 amino acids. The V end was cut by 5 bases, the J end by 0 bases, with 17 bases between. Germline lookup yields CDR1 LGHNA and CDR2 YNFKEQ. The CDR3 DNA reads TGTGCCAGCAGCGACGAGAGGGAAGGGTATAGCAATCAGCCCCAGCATTTT. As protein: CASSDEREGYSNQPQHF.

The chain has TRBV12-3 or TRBV12-4 and TRBJ1-4, with a weak D call TRBD1 (5 bases). Trimming removed 9 bases from V and 8 bases from J, with 16 bases in between. The CDR3 is 13 residues long. This chain's CDR3 is CASEEGQGEKLFF. The CDR3 nucleotides are TGTGCCAGTGAGGAGGGGCAGGGAGAAAAACTGTTTTTT.

This clone has just one count. The J gene is TRBJ2-5, the V gene TRBV13; 14 bases match TRBD2. CDR1 PRHDT and CDR2 FYEKMQ come from the germline V gene (reference sequence). The CDR3 is 20 amino acids. V was pared by 4 bases and J by 1 base, with 14 bases of the junction left unmatched. This chain's CDR3 is CASSSPTSGRAKDRQETQYF. The CDR3 DNA is TGTGCCAGCAGCTCGCCGACTAGCGGGAGGGCCAAGGATCGCCAAGAGACCCAGTACTTC.

The J gene is TRBJ2-5, the V gene TRBV4-3; TRBD1 might be the D (5 bases). Trimming took off 0 bases at V and 6 bases at J, with 17 bases between the two ends. The CDR3 spans 16 residues. Germline lookup yields CDR1 LGHNA and CDR2 YSLEER. The CDR3, as DNA: TGCGCCAGCAGCCAAGACAGGGCCGGGCCTGGGAAGACCCAGTACTTC. It specifies CASSQDRAGPGKTQYF.

This clone was counted a few times. V usage is TRBV7-9 and J usage is TRBJ1-6; 8 bases match TRBD1. CDR1 and CDR2 (germline): SEHNR, FQNEAQ (reference sequence). The junction had 8 bases not matched to a gene; V was cut back by 4 bases and J by 6 bases. The CDR3 loop spans 16 amino acids. CDR3 sequence (DNA): TGTGCCAGCAGCTACGGACAGGGTTTTAGTAATTCACCCCTCCACTTT. Its protein product is CASSYGQGFSNSPLHF.

V usage is TRBV24-1 and J usage is TRBJ1-6, with D maybe TRBD1 (6 bases). Trimming removed 9 bases from V and 7 bases from J, with 12 bases in between. Germline CDR1 is KGHDR and CDR2 is SFDVKD. This CDR3 has 13 amino acids. The CDR3, as DNA: TGTGCCACCCGAAACAGGGCGAATTCACCCCTCCACTTT. Translating it yields CATRNRANSPLHF.

This clone was seen once. This chain connects TRBV19 to TRBJ1-2; 7 bases map to TRBD1. The CDR3 is 14 residues long. CDR1 and CDR2 (germline): LNHDA, SQIVND (reference sequence). Losses at the gene ends were 3 bases for V and 8 bases for J; bases not matched to a gene: 9. The CDR3 loop is CASSIHEGGMGYTF. The CDR3 nucleotides are TGTGCCAGTAGTATCCATGAAGGGGGCATGGGCTACACCTTC. The full variable domain, its missing parts supplied by reference TRBV19 and TRBJ1-2, is DGGITQSPKYLFRKEGQNVTLSCEQNLNHDAMYWYRQDPGQGLRLIYYSQIVNDFQKGDIAEGYSVSREKKESFPLTVTSAQKNPTAFYLCASSIHEGGMGYTFGSGTRLTVV.

V gene TRBV5-4 combines with J gene TRBJ2-1, with 12 nucleotides matching TRBD2. Germline CDR1 reads SGHNT; CDR2 reads YYREEE (reference sequence). The CDR3 has 15 amino acids. The V segment lost 4 bases and the J segment 4 bases; nucleotides outside the gene matches: 3. This chain's CDR3 is CASSPGLAGYNEQFF. The DNA for the CDR3 is TGTGCCAGCAGCCCAGGACTAGCGGGGTACAATGAGCAGTTCTTC.

The chain carries TRBV4-1 and TRBJ2-5, with 7 bases matching TRBD1. V shed 1 base, J shed 5 bases, and the junction held 4 bases outside the gene matches. CDR1 is MGHRA, CDR2 YSYEKL, per germline. This CDR3 is 14 amino acids long. The CDR3 sequence is CASSQGGTEETQYF. Here the CDR3 DNA reads TGCGCCAGCAGCCAAGGAGGGACAGAGGAGACCCAGTACTTC.

This rearrangement joins TRBV7-2 to TRBJ2-5; 8 nucleotides match TRBD1. This CDR3 contains 13 residues. Germline-derived CDR1 and CDR2 are SGHTA and FQGNSA. V lost 7 bases, J lost 1 base, and 2 bases stayed unmatched. For the CDR3, the DNA is TGTGCCAGCAAACAGGGGGGCCAAGAGACCCAGTACTTC. Amino acids: CASKQGGQETQYF.

This clone was recorded once. The chain uses TRBV2 and TRBJ1-3, with D unclear. This CDR3 region has 16 residues. V was shortened by 6 bases and J by 0 bases, with 15 bases between the two germline ends. Germline CDR1 reads SNHLY; CDR2 reads FYNNEI. The CDR3 DNA reads as TGTGCCAGCAGCGACCAGACACTCAACTCTGGAAACACCATATATTTT. It codes for CASSDQTLNSGNTIYF.

This chain joins TRBV27 and TRBJ1-2; weak D call: TRBD1 (6 bases). With 4 bases removed from V and 3 bases from J, the gap between germline ends came to 15 bases. Per the germline V gene, CDR1 is MNHEY and CDR2 is SMNVEV (reference sequence). CDR3 length: 15 amino acids. In nucleotides, the CDR3 is TGTGCCAGCAGTTCGCCTTCCAGGGGCGACTATGGCTACACCTTC. Its protein is CASSSPSRGDYGYTF.

This clone was recorded once. CDR3 nucleotide sequence: TGTGCCAGCAGTCCAAACAGGGCTCCCAGCTCTGGAAACACCATATATTTT. Amino acid sequence: CASSPNRAPSSGNTIYF. The chain couples TRBV6-6 to TRBJ1-3, with a tentative D call TRBD1 (6 bases). The germline V gene encodes CDR1 MNHNY and CDR2 SVGAGI (reference sequence). Trimming stripped 5 bases from V and 0 bases from J, with 17 bases between. This CDR3 spans 17 amino acids.

The chain has TRBV2 and TRBJ1-2; D gene unclear. This CDR3 region has 14 residues. CDR1 is SNHLY, CDR2 FYNNEI, per germline. The V gene lost 2 bases and the J gene lost 0 bases, with 7 bases spanning the gap. The CDR3 sequence is CASSEQATNYGYTF. The CDR3 coding sequence is TGTGCCAGCAGTGAACAGGCAACTAACTATGGCTACACCTTC.

This chain uses TRBV13 with TRBJ1-6; tentative D call: TRBD1 (5 bases). The germline V gene encodes CDR1 PRHDT and CDR2 FYEKMQ (reference sequence). V gave up 0 bases and J gave up 0 bases, with 9 bases separating them. The CDR3 length is 17 residues. The CDR3 sequence: CASSLGGPSSYNSPLHF. Here the CDR3 DNA reads TGTGCCAGCAGCTTAGGGGGGCCGAGCTCCTATAATTCACCCCTCCACTTT.

This chain joins TRBV24-1 and TRBJ1-1, with D perhaps TRBD1 (5 bases). There are 15 residues in the CDR3. V dropped 1 base and J dropped 10 bases, with 18 bases sitting between them. Germline values: CDR1 KGHDR, CDR2 SFDVKD. The CDR3 nucleotides read TGTGCCACCAGTGATTTTCGGCAGGGACCGGGGGGAGCTTTCTTT. Translating it yields CATSDFRQGPGGAFF.

This chain connects TRBV19 to TRBJ2-1; 8 bases fit TRBD2. The length of the CDR3 is 16 residues. The J segment lost 0 bases and the V segment lost 4 bases, leaving 5 bases of the junction unmatched. CDR1 LNHDA and CDR2 SQIVND come from the germline V gene (reference sequence). CDR3 DNA sequence: TGTGCCAGTAGTAACCCGGGAGGGAGCTCCTACAATGAGCAGTTCTTC. Its protein product is CASSNPGGSSYNEQFF.

The chain links TRBV7-2 to TRBJ2-5; 7 bases are a match to TRBD1. J was trimmed by 5 bases and V by 5 bases; bases with no gene match: 11. CDR1 is SGHTA, CDR2 FQGNSA, per germline. This CDR3 is built from 15 residues. CDR3 loop: CASSPLGGRGETQYF. The CDR3 coding sequence is TGTGCCAGCAGCCCCCTGGGTGGCAGGGGGGAGACCCAGTACTTC.

This chain joins TRBV19 and TRBJ2-5, with TRBD1 matching over 7 bases. The germline gives CDR1 LNHDA, CDR2 SQIVND (reference sequence). This CDR3 has 12 residues. Trimming took 9 bases from V and 4 from J; bases not matched to a gene: 5. CDR3 coding DNA: TGTGCCAGCAGGGGGTGGGGAGAGACCCAGTACTTC. Translated: CASRGWGETQYF.

This clone was seen only once. This specimen includes other DNA sequences encoding the same CDR3. The rearrangement links TRBV19 to TRBJ1-2; 11 bases match TRBD1. Losses at the gene ends were 6 bases for V and 8 bases for J; bases not matched to a gene: 5. Germline CDR1 LNHDA, CDR2 SQIVND (reference sequence). This CDR3 is built from 13 residues. In DNA, the CDR3 is TGTGCCAGTAGCCGGGACAGGGGGAGAGGCTACACCTTC. Its protein is CASSRDRGRGYTF.

This clone turned up a few times. This chain joins TRBV7-2 and TRBJ1-5, with D tentatively TRBD1 (5 bases). V lost 5 bases to trimming and J lost 3 bases, with 14 bases between them. Germline assignment: CDR1 SGHTA and CDR2 FQGNSA. The CDR3 is 15 residues long. The CDR3 DNA is TGTGCCAGCAGCCCAGTCGGGGGGACCAATCAGCCCCAGCATTTT. It yields the protein CASSPVGGTNQPQHF.